This is a list of T cell receptor beta chains from one sample in a study of CD8 T cells in Susac syndrome. From the immunoSEQ multiplex PCR reads, TCRdb called clonotypes with MiXCR, one entry per CDR3 protein. The sample lists roughly 120,000 distinct CDR3 sequences, 93% occurring once. Sequencing was done on a sample of CD4+ T cells from PBMCs. All receptors come from a human donor with multiple sclerosis. The CDR3 runs from the conserved cysteine through the conserved F or W. D genes are given only for firm matches. Size is omitted from some rows. Given values are once, few, many or a class for expanded clones.

D	length	size	V	J	CDR3	DNA
-	12	-	TRBV3-1	TRBJ2-7	CASSPSNYEQYF	TGTGCCAGCAGCCCTTCAAACTACGAGCAGTACTTC
-	14	once	TRBV20-1	TRBJ1-5	CSARGADDNQPQHF	TGCAGTGCTAGAGGGGCAGACGATAATCAGCCCCAGCATTTT
-	12	-	TRBV30	TRBJ2-5	CAWTKYQETQYF	TGTGCCTGGACTAAGTACCAAGAGACCCAGTACTTC
-	13	-	TRBV5-1	TRBJ1-3	CASKHDSGNTIYF	TGCGCCAGCAAACACGACTCTGGAAACACCATATATTTT
TRBD1	14	-	TRBV3-1	TRBJ2-3	CASRGTGRMDTQYF	TGTGCCAGCAGGGGGACAGGGCGCATGGATACGCAGTATTTT
-	15	-	TRBV19	TRBJ1-6	CASSILSGGHSPLHF	TGTGCCAGTAGTATCTTAAGCGGAGGGCACTCACCCCTCCACTTT
-	13	-	TRBV7-3	TRBJ2-1	CASSSPGRGEQFF	TGTGCCAGCAGCTCTCCGGGGCGCGGTGAGCAGTTCTTC
-	14	-	TRBV18	TRBJ1-2	CASQVVGEVYGYTF	TGTGCCAGCCAAGTCGTAGGGGAGGTCTATGGCTACACCTTC
TRBD1	14	-	TRBV28	TRBJ1-2	CASSPNRGAYGYTF	TGTGCCAGCAGCCCCAACAGGGGTGCCTATGGCTACACCTTC
-	14	-	TRBV5-1	TRBJ2-3	CASSLADHTDTQYF	TGCGCCAGCAGCTTGGCCGACCACACAGATACGCAGTATTTT
TRBD2	14	-	TRBV20-1	TRBJ2-7	CSARTASGLNEQYF	TGCAGTGCTAGAACGGCTAGCGGTTTGAACGAGCAGTACTTC
-	13	-	TRBV6-1	TRBJ1-2	CASRRGGDYGYTF	TGTGCCAGCAGGCGAGGAGGGGACTATGGCTACACCTTC
-	13	-	TRBV28	TRBJ2-7	CASSVPPLYEQYF	TGTGCCAGCAGTGTCCCTCCTCTATACGAGCAGTACTTC
TRBD1	16	once	TRBV19	TRBJ2-6	CASSRDRGSGANVLTF	TGTGCCAGTAGCAGGGACAGGGGTTCTGGGGCCAACGTCCTGACTTTC
-	15	-	TRBV5-1	TRBJ1-6	CASSLEAGRGSPLHF	TGCGCCAGCAGCTTGGAGGCGGGGCGCGGTTCACCCCTCCACTTT
-	13	-	TRBV7-2	TRBJ2-1	CASSLAPDNEQFF	TGTGCCAGCAGCTTAGCGCCAGACAATGAGCAGTTCTTC
TRBD2	15	-	TRBV20-1	TRBJ2-7	CSADPLGRGAYEQYF	TGCAGTGCTGACCCTCTCGGGCGGGGGGCCTACGAGCAGTACTTC
-	15	once	TRBV7-3	TRBJ1-2	CASSTAAGEWDGYTF	TGTGCCAGCAGCACCGCCGCAGGGGAGTGGGATGGCTACACCTTC
TRBD1	13	-	TRBV20-1	TRBJ1-6	CSARDRGGSPLHF	TGCAGTGCTAGGGACAGGGGAGGGTCACCCCTCCACTTT
-	14	-	TRBV10-3	TRBJ2-2	CAISESGVDGELFF	TGTGCCATCAGTGAGTCGGGAGTCGACGGGGAGCTGTTTTTT
TRBD1	14	-	TRBV7-3	TRBJ1-2	CASSPRDRGSGYTF	TGTGCCAGCAGCCCCCGCGACAGGGGGAGCGGCTACACCTTC